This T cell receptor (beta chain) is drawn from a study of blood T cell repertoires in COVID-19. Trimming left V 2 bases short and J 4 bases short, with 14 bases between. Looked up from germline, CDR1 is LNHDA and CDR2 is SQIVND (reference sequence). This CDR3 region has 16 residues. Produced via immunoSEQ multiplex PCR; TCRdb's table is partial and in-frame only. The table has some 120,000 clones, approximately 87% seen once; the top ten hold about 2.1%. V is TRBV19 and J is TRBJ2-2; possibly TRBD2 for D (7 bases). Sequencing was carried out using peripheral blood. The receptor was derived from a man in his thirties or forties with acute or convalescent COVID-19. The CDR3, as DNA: TGTGCCAGTAGTATAAGGGGGGGCGCGGGCACCGGGGAGCTGTTTTTT. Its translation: CASSIRGGAGTGELFF. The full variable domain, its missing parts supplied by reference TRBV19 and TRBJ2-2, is DGGITQSPKYLFRKEGQNVTLSCEQNLNHDAMYWYRQDPGQGLRLIYYSQIVNDFQKGDIAEGYSVSREKKESFPLTVTSAQKNPTAFYLCASSIRGGAGTGELFFGEGSRLTVL.